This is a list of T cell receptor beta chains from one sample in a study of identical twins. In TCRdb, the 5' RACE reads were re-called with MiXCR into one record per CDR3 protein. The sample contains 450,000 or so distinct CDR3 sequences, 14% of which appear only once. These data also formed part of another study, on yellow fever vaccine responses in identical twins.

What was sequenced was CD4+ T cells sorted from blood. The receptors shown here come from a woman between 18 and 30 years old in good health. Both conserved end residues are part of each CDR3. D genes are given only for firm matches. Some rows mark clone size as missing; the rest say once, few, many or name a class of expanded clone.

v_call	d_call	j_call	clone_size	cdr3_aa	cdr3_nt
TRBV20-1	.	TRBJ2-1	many	CSASPGTYNEQFF	TGCAGTGCTAGCCCGGGAACATACAATGAGCAGTTCTTC
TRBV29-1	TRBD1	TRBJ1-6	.	CSVGQGSNSPLHF	TGCAGCGTTGGACAGGGAAGCAATTCACCCCTCCACTTT
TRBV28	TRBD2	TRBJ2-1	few	CASSLLGSGVSYNEQFF	TGTGCCAGCAGTTTACTTGGTAGCGGGGTCTCCTACAATGAGCAGTTCTTC
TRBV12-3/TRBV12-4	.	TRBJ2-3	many	CASNLGRSDTQYF	TGTGCCAGCAACTTAGGACGGTCAGATACGCAGTATTTT
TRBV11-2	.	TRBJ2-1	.	CASSRTASYNEQFF	TGTGCCAGCAGCAGAACAGCCTCCTACAATGAGCAGTTCTTC
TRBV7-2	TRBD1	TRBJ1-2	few	CASSSGSMTGRRGYTF	TGTGCCAGCAGCTCGGGCTCTATGACAGGGCGTCGCGGCTACACCTTC
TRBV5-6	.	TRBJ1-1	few	CASRQAVGNTEAFF	TGTGCCAGCAGGCAGGCTGTAGGGAACACTGAAGCTTTCTTT
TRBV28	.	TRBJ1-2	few	CASSLVTLPNGYTF	TGTGCCAGCAGTCTCGTCACATTACCAAATGGCTACACCTTC
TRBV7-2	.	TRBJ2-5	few	CASSPRAKTHQETQYF	TGTGCCAGCAGCCCCCGGGCTAAGACCCACCAAGAGACCCAGTACTTC
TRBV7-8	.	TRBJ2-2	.	CASASPHLNKNTGELFF	TGTGCCAGCGCTAGCCCACACTTAAACAAGAACACCGGGGAGCTGTTTTTT
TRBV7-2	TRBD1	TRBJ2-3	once	CASSSRTGGPTDTQYF	TGTGCCAGCAGCTCAAGGACAGGGGGCCCGACAGATACGCAGTATTTT
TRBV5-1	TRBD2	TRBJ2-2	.	CASSFSGSDTGELFF	TGCGCCAGCAGCTTTAGCGGGAGTGACACCGGGGAGCTGTTTTTT
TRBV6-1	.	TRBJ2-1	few	CATLEGTLGGNEQFF	TGTGCCACCTTGGAGGGGACGTTAGGAGGAAATGAGCAGTTCTTC
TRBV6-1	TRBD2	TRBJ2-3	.	CASSLLAGALTDTQYF	TGTGCCAGCAGCCTACTAGCGGGGGCCCTCACAGATACGCAGTATTTT
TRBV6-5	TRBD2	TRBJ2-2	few	CASSSPGRALNTGELFF	TGTGCCAGCAGTTCTCCCGGGAGGGCCCTGAACACCGGGGAGCTGTTTTTT
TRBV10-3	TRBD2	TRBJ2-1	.	CAISATSGGGEQFF	TGTGCCATCAGTGCGACTAGCGGGGGAGGGGAGCAGTTCTTC
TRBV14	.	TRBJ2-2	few	CASSPQFKGTGELFF	TGTGCCAGCAGCCCTCAATTCAAGGGCACCGGGGAGCTGTTTTTT